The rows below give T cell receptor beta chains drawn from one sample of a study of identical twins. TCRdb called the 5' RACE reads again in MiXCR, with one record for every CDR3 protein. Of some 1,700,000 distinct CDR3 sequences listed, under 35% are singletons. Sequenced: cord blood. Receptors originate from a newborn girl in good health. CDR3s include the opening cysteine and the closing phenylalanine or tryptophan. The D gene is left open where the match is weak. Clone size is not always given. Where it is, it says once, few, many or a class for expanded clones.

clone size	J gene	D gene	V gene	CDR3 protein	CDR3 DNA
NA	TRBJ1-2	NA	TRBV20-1	CSARQTDGALFQGYTF	TGCAGTGCTAGACAAACCGACGGGGCCCTATTCCAGGGCTACACCTTC
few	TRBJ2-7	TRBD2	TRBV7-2	CASSTGLAEIYEQYF	TGTGCCAGCAGCACCGGACTAGCGGAAATTTACGAGCAGTACTTC
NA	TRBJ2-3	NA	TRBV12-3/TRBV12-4	CASSRGEGSDTQYF	TGTGCCAGCAGCAGGGGAGAGGGCTCAGATACGCAGTATTTT
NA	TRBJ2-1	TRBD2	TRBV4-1	CASSQGVGRDPNEQFF	TGCGCCAGCAGCCAAGGGGTGGGGAGGGACCCCAATGAGCAGTTCTTC
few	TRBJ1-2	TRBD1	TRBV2	CASGYRGLYGYTF	TGTGCCAGCGGGTACAGGGGGCTATATGGCTACACCTTC
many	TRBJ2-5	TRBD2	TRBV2	CASRWTSGSRGETQYF	TGTGCCAGCAGGTGGACTAGCGGGAGTCGTGGGGAGACCCAGTACTTC
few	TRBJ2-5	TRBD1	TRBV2	CASTRDRAQETQYF	TGTGCCAGCACCAGGGACAGGGCACAAGAGACCCAGTACTTC
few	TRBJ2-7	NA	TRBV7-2	CASSPRVVPVGMHEQYF	TGTGCCAGCAGCCCTCGGGTAGTACCGGTTGGTATGCACGAGCAGTACTTC
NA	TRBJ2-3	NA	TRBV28	CASSGQQGTDTQYF	TGTGCCAGCAGCGGACAACAGGGCACAGATACGCAGTATTTT
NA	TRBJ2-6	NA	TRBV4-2	CASSQDRQLLGSGANVLTF	TGTGCCAGCAGCCAAGATCGGCAGCTCCTAGGGAGTGGGGCCAACGTCCTGACTTTC
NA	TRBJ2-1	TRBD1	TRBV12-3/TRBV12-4	CASSMGQGNEQFF	TGTGCCAGCAGTATGGGACAGGGCAATGAGCAGTTCTTC
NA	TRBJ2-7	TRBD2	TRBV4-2	CASSQVTSGKYNEQYF	TGTGCCAGCAGCCAAGTGACTAGCGGGAAATATAATGAGCAGTACTTC
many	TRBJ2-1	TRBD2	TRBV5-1	CASSGLAVYNEQFF	TGTGCCAGCAGTGGACTAGCGGTCTACAATGAGCAGTTCTTC
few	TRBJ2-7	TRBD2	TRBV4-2	CASSQDPPTSGTYEQYF	TGTGCCAGCAGCCAAGACCCTCCCACTAGCGGGACCTACGAGCAGTACTTC
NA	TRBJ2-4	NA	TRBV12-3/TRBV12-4	CASSRDHKGHIQYF	TGTGCCAGCAGTCGCGACCACAAGGGCCACATTCAGTACTTC
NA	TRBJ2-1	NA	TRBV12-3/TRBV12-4	CASALGGDYNEQFF	TGTGCCAGCGCTTTGGGTGGGGACTACAATGAGCAGTTCTTC
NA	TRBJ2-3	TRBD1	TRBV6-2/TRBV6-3	CASRPQGEGGTDTQYF	TGTGCCAGCAGACCCCAGGGGGAAGGGGGCACAGATACGCAGTATTTT
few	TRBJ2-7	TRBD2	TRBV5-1	CARGGLDAVMNEQYF	TGCGCCAGGGGAGGGTTGGACGCTGTAATGAACGAGCAGTACTTC
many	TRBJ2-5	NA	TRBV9	CASSVGPTQETQYF	TGTGCCAGCAGCGTAGGACCGACCCAAGAGACCCAGTACTTC
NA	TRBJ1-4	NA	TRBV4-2	CASSQGEINEKLFF	TGTGCCAGCAGCCAAGGAGAGATTAATGAAAAACTGTTTTTT
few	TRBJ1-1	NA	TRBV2	CASSGPANTEAFF	TGTGCCAGCAGTGGACCTGCGAACACTGAAGCTTTCTTT
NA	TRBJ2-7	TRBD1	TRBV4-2	CASSPHERGPSSYNEQYF	TGTGCCAGCAGCCCCCACGAAAGGGGGCCCAGCTCCTACAATGAGCAGTACTTC
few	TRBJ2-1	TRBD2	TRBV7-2	CASSLEAGVPYNEQFF	TGTGCCAGCAGCTTAGAAGCGGGGGTCCCCTACAATGAGCAGTTCTTC
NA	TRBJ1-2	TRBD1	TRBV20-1	CSAPRQGSNYGYTF	TGCAGTGCTCCTCGACAGGGCTCTAACTATGGCTACACCTTC
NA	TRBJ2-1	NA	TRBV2	CASSSGAHEQFF	TGTGCCAGCAGTTCGGGGGCGCATGAGCAGTTCTTC